The 18 T cell receptor beta chains given below trace back to one sample, sequenced in a study of blood T cell repertoires in COVID-19. Generated by immunoSEQ multiplex PCR, the TCRdb table keeps only in-frame clones and is missing some. Here the sample spans about half a million clones, over 75% being singletons. Sequences were obtained from peripheral blood. These receptors all come from a human donor in a cohort sampled during active COVID-19.

This chain uses TRBV5-1 with TRBJ2-3, with 10 positions matching TRBD2. Germline V gene sequence: CDR1 SGHRS, CDR2 YFSETQ. The V segment lost 4 bases and the J segment 2 bases; nucleotides outside the gene matches: 7. The CDR3 totals 16 residues. This CDR3 reads CASSPIAGGATDTQYF. The DNA of the CDR3 is TGCGCCAGCAGCCCGATAGCGGGAGGTGCCACAGATACGCAGTATTTT.

V usage is TRBV29-1 and J usage is TRBJ2-1; a weak D match, TRBD1 (6 bases). V lost 3 bases to trimming and J lost 1 base, with 13 bases between them. The CDR3 covers 15 residues. Germline values: CDR1 SQVTM, CDR2 ANQGSEA. The CDR3 region is CSVDGGRGSYNEQFF. Here the CDR3 DNA reads TGCAGCGTTGATGGAGGCAGGGGTTCCTACAATGAGCAGTTCTTC.

The V gene is TRBV21-1, the J gene TRBJ1-4; the table's D call, TRBD1, has no DNA check behind it. TRBV21-1 is a pseudogene. The CDR3 has 15 residues. CDR3: CASSKVFGTGEKLFF. CDR3 DNA: TGTGCCAGCAGCAAAGTATTCGGGACAGGTGAAAAACTGTTTTTT.

This rearrangement joins TRBV7-9 to TRBJ2-5, with 8 bases identical to TRBD1. V trimming: 4 bases; J trimming: 4 bases; junction bases outside the gene matches: 5. The CDR3 extends over 14 amino acids. CDR1 SEHNR and CDR2 FQNEAQ come from the germline V gene (reference sequence). For the CDR3, the DNA is TGTGCCAGCAGCTACGACAGGGGAAGAGAGACCCAGTACTTC. Its translation: CASSYDRGRETQYF.

The table lists this clone with many counts. This rearrangement joins TRBV12-3 or TRBV12-4 to TRBJ2-7; the D gene is possibly TRBD2 (5 bases). The CDR3 spans 12 residues. V dropped 10 bases and J dropped 4 bases, with 14 bases sitting between them. DNA of the CDR3: TGTGCCACCGGGGATCGAGGATACGAGCAGTACTTC. It is translated as CATGDRGYEQYF.

J is TRBJ1-2 and V is TRBV28; 9 bases line up with TRBD1. The germline gives CDR1 MDHEN, CDR2 SYDVKM. The CDR3 totals 17 residues. The ends lost 4 bases at V and 0 bases at J; junction bases unmatched: 9. CDR3 region: CASSSSGTGPSNYGYTF. For the CDR3, the DNA is TGTGCCAGCAGTTCTTCCGGGACAGGGCCATCTAACTATGGCTACACCTTC.

CDR3 loop: CASSSGGFLSGANVLTF. Here the CDR3 DNA reads TGCGCCAGCAGCTCCGGGGGTTTTCTCTCTGGGGCCAACGTCCTGACTTTC. The chain uses TRBV5-1 and TRBJ2-6; a possible D gene is TRBD2 (6 bases). Trimming took off 3 bases at V and 0 bases at J, with 13 bases between the two ends. Germline CDR1 SGHRS, CDR2 YFSETQ. The CDR3 runs 17 residues.

The chain is built from TRBV28 and TRBJ1-2; 10 positions match TRBD1. The CDR3 covers 12 residues. Germline values: CDR1 MDHEN, CDR2 SYDVKM. The V and J ends lost 6 bases and 8 bases, in that order; junction bases with no gene match: 3. CDR3 loop: CASSRTGGGYTF. The DNA for the CDR3 is TGTGCCAGCAGCAGGACAGGGGGAGGCTACACCTTC.

The chain carries TRBV30 and TRBJ1-5; D is perhaps TRBD1 (5 bases). V lost 3 bases, J lost 4 bases, and 19 bases lay in between. Germline V lookup: CDR1 GTSNPN, CDR2 SVGIG (reference sequence). The CDR3 runs to 16 residues. Written as DNA, the CDR3 is TGTGCCTGGAGGGAGAGGACCAAAAAGGGGAATCAGCCCCAGCATTTT. Amino acids: CAWRERTKKGNQPQHF.

This chain joins TRBV10-1 and TRBJ2-7, with TRBD1 as a possible D gene (5 bases). Trimming took 8 bases from V and 3 from J, leaving 14 bases between them. Germline CDR1 reads WNHNN; CDR2 reads SYGVQD (reference sequence). This CDR3 comprises 13 residues. In nucleotides, the CDR3 is TGCGCCAGCTCGTCCTCCGGACACTACGAGCAGTACTTC. Translating it yields CASSSSGHYEQYF.

The J gene is TRBJ2-7, the V gene TRBV5-1; 8 positions match TRBD1. Losses at the gene ends were 5 bases for V and 1 base for J; bases not matched to a gene: 5. This CDR3 contains 14 residues. Germline CDR1 reads SGHRS; CDR2 reads YFSETQ. CDR3 in amino acids: CASRLTGVSYEQYF. In DNA form, the CDR3 reads TGCGCCAGCAGACTGACAGGGGTTTCCTACGAGCAGTACTTC.

This chain links TRBV6-5 with TRBJ1-1, with D tentatively TRBD1 (5 bases). Germline V gene sequence: CDR1 MNHEY, CDR2 SVGAGI. The ends were cut back, 8 bases at V and 1 base at J, with 14 bases in the middle. The CDR3 loop spans 14 amino acids. In nucleotides, the CDR3 is TGTGCCAGCTGGGTGCGGGGGAGGAACACTGAAGCTTTCTTT. Its translation is CASWVRGRNTEAFF.

This chain connects TRBV27 to TRBJ2-1; 8 bases map to TRBD2. The germline V gene has CDR1 MNHEY and CDR2 SMNVEV (reference sequence). With 7 bases clipped from V and 9 bases from J, the junction kept 14 bases outside the gene matches. This CDR3 spans 15 amino acids. The CDR3 region is CASTSIEGLGGEQFF. The CDR3 coding sequence is TGTGCCAGCACCTCTATCGAGGGACTAGGAGGTGAGCAGTTCTTC.

In this sample, this clone turned up a few times. The V gene is TRBV28, the J gene TRBJ1-6; TRBD1 might be the D (5 bases). Germline values: CDR1 MDHEN, CDR2 SYDVKM. This CDR3 comprises 18 residues. Trimming shortened V by 3 bases and J by 0 bases, and 15 bases separated the two germline ends. CDR3: CASSFEGVLSSYNSPLHF. In nucleotides, the CDR3 is TGTGCCAGCAGTTTCGAAGGGGTCCTCAGCTCCTATAATTCACCCCTCCACTTT.

Concerning this clone itself: The sample has other DNA sequences that encode this CDR3 too. The rearrangement links TRBV6-5 to TRBJ2-7, with a possible D match to TRBD2 (5 bases). Trimming pared 3 bases from V and 7 bases from J, leaving 13 bases between. CDR3 length equals 13 residues. Germline values: CDR1 MNHEY, CDR2 SVGAGI. Here the CDR3 DNA reads TGTGCCAGCAGTTATCCGGGATTGGGGGAGCAGTACTTC. This codes for CASSYPGLGEQYF.

The CDR3 reads CASSLGPSYNEQFF. The CDR3 bases are TGTGCCAGCAGCTTAGGTCCGAGTTACAATGAGCAGTTCTTC. The gene calls are TRBV11-3 and TRBJ2-1; D is uncertain. The germline gives CDR1 SGHNT, CDR2 YENEEA. The length of the CDR3 is 14 residues. Trimming took off 1 base at V and 4 bases at J, with 8 bases between the two ends.

This chain uses TRBV3-1 (or the pseudogene TRBV3-2) with TRBJ2-7, with 7 bases aligning to TRBD2. The CDR3 extends over 14 amino acids. From germline, CDR1 is LGHDT and CDR2 YNNKEL (reference sequence). The J segment lost 5 bases and the V segment lost 8 bases, leaving 12 bases of the junction unmatched. The CDR3 here is CASGRGGSVNEQYF. The CDR3 DNA reads as TGTGCCAGCGGACGGGGCGGGAGTGTCAACGAGCAGTACTTC.

The chain couples TRBV5-1 to TRBJ1-4; D is unclear. This CDR3 comprises 15 residues. V was shortened by 0 bases and J by 5 bases, with 11 bases between the two germline ends. Germline loops: CDR1 SGHRS, CDR2 YFSETQ. CDR3 nucleotides: TGCGCCAGCAGCTTGGAAGCGGGCTGGAATGAAAAACTGTTTTTT. Amino acids: CASSLEAGWNEKLFF.